The rows below give T cell receptor beta chains drawn from one sample of a study of shared clonotypes between healthy human individuals. Here immunoSEQ multiplex PCR was the method, and the copy in TCRdb shows in-frame clones only, minus some. The sample gives millions of clones, less than 95% of which show up once; more than 0.95% is in the top ten. Sequencing used naive CD8+ T cells sorted from blood. The receptors stem from a man in his late teens or twenties in good health. Each CDR3 is given with its conserved first and last residue. The order of the fields is D gene, J gene, V gene, CDR3 protein, CDR3 DNA. D genes are given only for firm matches.

NA,TRBJ1-1,TRBV6-5,CASSYEGLEAFF,TGTGCCAGCAGTTACGAGGGGCTCGAAGCTTTCTTT
NA,TRBJ2-5,TRBV7-9,CASSPSGGARLETQYF,TGTGCCAGCAGCCCTTCTGGGGGGGCCAGGCTAGAGACCCAGTACTTC
TRBD1,TRBJ2-5,TRBV4-1,CASSHETGAGETQYF,TGCGCCAGCAGCCATGAAACAGGGGCGGGAGAGACCCAGTACTTC
TRBD1,TRBJ2-7,TRBV5-6,CASIDHRDRVYEQYF,TGTGCCAGCATCGACCACCGGGACAGGGTCTACGAGCAGTACTTC
TRBD2,TRBJ2-1,TRBV27,CASSLIAPSGAANEQFF,TGTGCCAGCAGTTTAATCGCCCCTAGCGGAGCGGCCAATGAGCAGTTCTTC
NA,TRBJ2-2,TRBV29-1,CSVEEIGQQSGELFF,TGCAGCGTTGAAGAGATTGGGCAGCAGTCCGGGGAGCTGTTTTTT
TRBD2,TRBJ2-7,TRBV19,CASSFALAGGFYEQYF,TGTGCCAGTAGTTTCGCACTAGCGGGAGGCTTCTACGAGCAGTACTTC
NA,TRBJ2-7,TRBV27,CASSHGQTYEQYF,TGTGCCAGCAGTCACGGACAGACCTACGAGCAGTACTTC
NA,TRBJ1-5,TRBV4-1,CASSQDQNNNQPQHF,TGCGCCAGCAGCCAGGACCAGAATAATAATCAGCCCCAGCATTTT
NA,TRBJ2-1,TRBV27,CASSLTEQGPQSSYNEQFF,TGTGCCAGCAGTTTAACGGAACAGGGCCCTCAAAGCTCCTACAATGAGCAGTTCTTC
TRBD1,TRBJ2-5,TRBV9,CASSVDPGGPETQYF,TGTGCCAGCAGCGTAGATCCAGGGGGCCCAGAGACCCAGTACTTC
NA,TRBJ1-1,TRBV7-8,CASSLALEGPTEAFF,TGTGCCAGCAGCTTAGCGCTAGAGGGGCCAACTGAAGCTTTCTTT
TRBD1,TRBJ1-1,TRBV4-1,CASSQWTGDTEAFF,TGCGCCAGCAGCCAATGGACAGGGGATACTGAAGCTTTCTTT
NA,TRBJ1-1,TRBV13,CASEEGTHTEAFF,TGTGCCAGCGAAGAGGGGACGCACACTGAAGCTTTCTTT
NA,TRBJ2-1,TRBV11-3,CASSPPAGRGGEQFF,TGTGCCAGCAGCCCCCCAGCGGGAAGGGGGGGTGAGCAGTTCTTC
NA,TRBJ2-7,TRBV4-1,CASSQISGLSYEQYF,TGCGCCAGCAGCCAAATTAGCGGCCTCTCCTACGAGCAGTACTTC